This paragraph reports one T cell receptor beta chain. Its antigen is still unknown. PCR employed 60 Vbeta and 13 Jbeta primers. Assay used: immunoSEQ multiplex PCR; TCRdb lists only in-frame clones, some missing. The repertoire holds about 150,000 clones, with around 75% as singletons. Participants comprised healthy donors of bone marrow. This sample was taken from a study of cytomegalovirus exposure and HLA in healthy donors. Regarding the study as a whole: A later analysis linked some 17,000 TCR beta sequences to HLA alleles at 0.05 false discovery rate.

The V and J ends lost 0 bases and 5 bases, in that order; junction bases with no gene match: 6. The CDR3 runs to 16 residues. Germline CDR1 reads MGHRA; CDR2 reads YSYEKL. The source of this sequence is a man in his thirties or forties in good health and CMV-seropositive. This chain connects TRBV4-1 to TRBJ2-1; 8 nucleotides line up with TRBD2. Input material: PBMCs. The CDR3 reads CASSQDLTSGHNEQFF. DNA of the CDR3: TGCGCCAGCAGCCAAGATCTAACTAGCGGACACAATGAGCAGTTCTTC.